Listed below are T cell receptor beta chains from one sample, sequenced in a study of T cells in Graves' hyperthyroidism and ophthalmopathy. TCRdb reprocessed the multiplex PCR reads via MiXCR and lists one record per CDR3 protein. This sample has around 300,000 distinct CDR3 sequences, with roughly 13% found just once. The source material was blood. Receptor source: a woman aged 25 to 39 with Graves' hyperthyroidism. CDR3s include the opening cysteine and the closing phenylalanine or tryptophan. A D gene is named only where the DNA matches it firmly. Size tells how often a clone was seen (once, few, many) or the class of an expanded clone, and some rows leave it out.

d_gene	j_gene	abundance	v_gene	CDR3nt	CDR3aa
.	TRBJ2-7	many	TRBV28	TGTGCCAGCAGCTCTACGAGGGCCCACTTCGGGCTCGTCGAGCAGTACTTC	CASSSTRAHFGLVEQYF
TRBD1	TRBJ1-2	.	TRBV10-2	TGCGCCAGCAGTGACTCGACCGGGACAGGGGGCGGCTACACCTTC	CASSDSTGTGGGYTF
.	TRBJ2-2	.	TRBV30	TGTGCCTGGAGTCTAATAGCGGCGCAGAACACCGGGGAGCTGTTTTTT	CAWSLIAAQNTGELFF
.	TRBJ1-2	few	TRBV29-1	TGCAGCGTTCGGTCAGGGACTTATGGCTACACCTTC	CSVRSGTYGYTF
.	TRBJ1-1	few	TRBV10-2	TGCGCCAGCGGGGACGGACTAAACACTGAAGCTTTCTTT	CASGDGLNTEAFF
.	TRBJ1-4	.	TRBV6-5	TGTGCCAGCAGTTATCTCGGTGAAAAACTGTTTTTT	CASSYLGEKLFF
.	TRBJ1-6	many	TRBV6-1	TGTGCCGGGGGAGGGACCCAGGGATCACCCCTCCACTTT	CAGGGTQGSPLHF
.	TRBJ2-1	.	TRBV4-1	TGCGCCAGCGCTGCGGGTCAGTTAAACTACAATGAGCAGTTCTTC	CASAAGQLNYNEQFF
.	TRBJ1-5	many	TRBV30	TGTGCCTGGAGTTCCGGCCGCACAAGCAATCAGCCCCAGCATTTT	CAWSSGRTSNQPQHF
.	TRBJ2-1	many	TRBV5-4	TGTGCCAGCAGCTTGGTTGCGGGAAACAATGAGCAGTTCTTC	CASSLVAGNNEQFF
TRBD1	TRBJ1-1	few	TRBV29-1	TGCAGCGCCGACAGGGTTGGGACTGAAGCTTTCTTT	CSADRVGTEAFF
.	TRBJ2-7	.	TRBV7-9	TGTGCCAGCAGCTTAGGTGCTGGCGTTCAAAGAATATACGAGCAGTACTTC	CASSLGAGVQRIYEQYF
.	TRBJ2-1	many	TRBV11-2	TGTGCCAGCAGAACGGCGGGCGATGAGCAGTTCTTC	CASRTAGDEQFF
.	TRBJ1-1	few	TRBV10-3	TGTGCCATCAGTTCGGGACGCCGGACTCCTGAAGCTTTCTTT	CAISSGRRTPEAFF
TRBD1	TRBJ2-7	.	TRBV16	TGTGCCAGCAGCCAACCGAAGACAGGGTTCGAGCAGTACTTC	CASSQPKTGFEQYF
.	TRBJ2-5	many	TRBV29-1	TGCAGCGTCGATGGGGCTCGAGAGACCCAGTACTTC	CSVDGARETQYF
TRBD1	TRBJ1-6	many	TRBV28	TGTGCCAGCAGTTTATTGCAGGGGGTGTCACCCCTCCACTTT	CASSLLQGVSPLHF
.	TRBJ2-2	few	TRBV12-3/TRBV12-4	TGTGCCAGCAGTCCTTGGACAGGCGGGAAGCTGTTTTTT	CASSPWTGGKLFF
.	TRBJ2-3	.	TRBV27	TGTGCCAGCTGGGACCCAGGCGATACGCAGTATTTT	CASWDPGDTQYF
.	TRBJ1-1	many	TRBV7-9	TGTGCCAGCAGCTCAGCCCAGGGAGGAACTGAAGCTTTCTTT	CASSSAQGGTEAFF
TRBD1	TRBJ2-7	few	TRBV11-2	TGTGCCAGCAGCTTCGGACAGGACTACGAGCAGTACTTC	CASSFGQDYEQYF
TRBD1	TRBJ2-7	many	TRBV2	TGTGCCAGCAGGGGACAGCCCTTTTCAACCTACGAGCAGTACTTC	CASRGQPFSTYEQYF
.	TRBJ2-7	.	TRBV19	TGTGCCAGTAGTGGGACTGCGCGGGGAGAGCAGTACTTC	CASSGTARGEQYF
TRBD2	TRBJ2-5	few	TRBV29-1	TGCAGCGTTGAAGGAGGGACCGGGACTAGCGGCCAAGAGACCCAGTACTTC	CSVEGGTGTSGQETQYF
.	TRBJ2-7	many	TRBV28	TGTGCCAGCAGTACGGGACTCAACTACGAGCAGTACTTC	CASSTGLNYEQYF
TRBD2	TRBJ2-3	.	TRBV19	TGTGCCAGTAGTCCCACTAGCGGGAGGGCAGATACGCAGTATTTT	CASSPTSGRADTQYF
TRBD2	TRBJ2-1	few	TRBV20-1	TGCAGTGCTAGAGATCAGCTAGCGGGCTCCTACAATGAGCAGTTCTTC	CSARDQLAGSYNEQFF
.	TRBJ2-7	many	TRBV28	TGTGCCAGCAGTTTTGGTAGCCGAGGCTCCTACGAGCAGTACTTC	CASSFGSRGSYEQYF
TRBD2	TRBJ2-2	many	TRBV12-3/TRBV12-4	TGTGCCAGCAGTTCCCTAGCGGGAGTTTTGGGCGGGGAGCTGTTTTTT	CASSSLAGVLGGELFF
.	TRBJ1-6	.	TRBV3-1	TGTGCCAGCAGGGGTGGAGTGTCCTATAATTCACCCCTCCACTTT	CASRGGVSYNSPLHF
.	TRBJ2-2	many	TRBV5-1	TGCGCCAGCAGCTTGGGCCCCCGGACTAACACCGGGGAGCTGTTTTTT	CASSLGPRTNTGELFF
.	TRBJ1-2	many	TRBV11-1	TGTGCCAGCAGCTCCAGGGGCGCCGAAGGCTACACCTTC	CASSSRGAEGYTF
TRBD2	TRBJ2-3	many	TRBV28	TGTGCCAGCAGTTCCAAACTAGCGGGAGTTACAGATACGCAGTATTTT	CASSSKLAGVTDTQYF
.	TRBJ2-7	.	TRBV20-1	TGCAGTGCTCCATCTTTTGGGGTTTCCTACGAGCAGTACTTC	CSAPSFGVSYEQYF
.	TRBJ1-5	.	TRBV6-1	TGTGCCAGCAGTCTTGGAGTTGTCGGCAATCAGCCCCAGCATTTT	CASSLGVVGNQPQHF
TRBD1	TRBJ1-2	many	TRBV27	TGTGCCAGCAGCCTAAAGGGGGCCTATGGCTACACCTTC	CASSLKGAYGYTF
TRBD2	TRBJ2-1	.	TRBV4-1	TGCGCCAGCAGCCCTAGCGGGAGGGCGATCAATGAGCAGTTCTTC	CASSPSGRAINEQFF
TRBD1	TRBJ1-6	few	TRBV6-1	TGTGCCAGCAAACTACGACAGGGCAACGATTCACCCCTCCACTTT	CASKLRQGNDSPLHF
.	TRBJ2-5	.	TRBV7-6	TGTGCCAGCAGCTTAGAAGGCGTCAGATCAGAGACCCAGTACTTC	CASSLEGVRSETQYF
TRBD1	TRBJ2-3	few	TRBV5-6	TGTGCCAGCAGCTTAGGGACAGCCCAAGATACGCAGTATTTT	CASSLGTAQDTQYF